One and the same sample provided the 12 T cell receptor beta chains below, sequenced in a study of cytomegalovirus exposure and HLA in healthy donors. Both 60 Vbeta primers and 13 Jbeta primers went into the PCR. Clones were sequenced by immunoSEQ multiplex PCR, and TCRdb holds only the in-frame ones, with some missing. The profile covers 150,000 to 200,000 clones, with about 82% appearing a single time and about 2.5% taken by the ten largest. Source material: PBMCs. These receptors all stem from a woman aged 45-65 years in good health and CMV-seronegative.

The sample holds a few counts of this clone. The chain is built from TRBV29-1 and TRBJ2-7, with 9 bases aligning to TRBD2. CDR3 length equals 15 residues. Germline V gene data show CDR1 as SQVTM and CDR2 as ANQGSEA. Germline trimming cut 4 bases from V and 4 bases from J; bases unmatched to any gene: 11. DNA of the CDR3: TGCAGCGTTGGGGATGGCGGGAGGGCCCGGTACGAGCAGTACTTC. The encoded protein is CSVGDGGRARYEQYF.

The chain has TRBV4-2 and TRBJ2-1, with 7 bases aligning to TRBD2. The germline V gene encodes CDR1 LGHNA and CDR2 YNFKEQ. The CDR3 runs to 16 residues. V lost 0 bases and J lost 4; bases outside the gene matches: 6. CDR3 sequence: CASSQEPSGEYNEQFF. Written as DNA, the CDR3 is TGTGCCAGCAGCCAAGAACCCAGCGGGGAATACAATGAGCAGTTCTTC.

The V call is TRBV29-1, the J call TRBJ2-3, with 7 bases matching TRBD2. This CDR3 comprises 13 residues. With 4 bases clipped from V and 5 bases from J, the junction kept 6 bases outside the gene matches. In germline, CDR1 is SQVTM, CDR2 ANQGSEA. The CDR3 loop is CSVVAGVGDTQYF. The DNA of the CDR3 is TGCAGCGTTGTGGCGGGAGTGGGAGATACGCAGTATTTT.

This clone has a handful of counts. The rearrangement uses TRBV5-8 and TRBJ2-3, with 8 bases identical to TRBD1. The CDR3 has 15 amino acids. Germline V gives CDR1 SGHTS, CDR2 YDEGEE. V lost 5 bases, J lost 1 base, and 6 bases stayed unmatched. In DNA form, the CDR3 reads TGTGCCAGCAGACTGTTGGGACAGGGCACAGATACGCAGTATTTT. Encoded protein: CASRLLGQGTDTQYF.

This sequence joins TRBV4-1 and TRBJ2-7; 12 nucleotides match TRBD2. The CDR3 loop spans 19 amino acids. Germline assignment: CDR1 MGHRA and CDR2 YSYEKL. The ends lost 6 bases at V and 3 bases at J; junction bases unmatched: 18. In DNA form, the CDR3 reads TGCGCCAGCAGTCTAGCCTCCCTGACTAGCGGGGGAAGCCGCTACGAGCAGTACTTC. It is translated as CASSLASLTSGGSRYEQYF.

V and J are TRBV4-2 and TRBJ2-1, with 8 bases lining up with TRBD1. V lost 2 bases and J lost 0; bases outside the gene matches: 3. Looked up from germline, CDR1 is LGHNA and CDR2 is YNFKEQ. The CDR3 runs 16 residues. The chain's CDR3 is CASSQSGTGSYNEQFF. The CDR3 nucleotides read TGTGCCAGCAGCCAATCCGGGACAGGCTCCTACAATGAGCAGTTCTTC.

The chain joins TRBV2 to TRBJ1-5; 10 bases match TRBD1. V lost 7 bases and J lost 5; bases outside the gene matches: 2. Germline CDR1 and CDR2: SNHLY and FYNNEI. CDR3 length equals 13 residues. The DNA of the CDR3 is TGTGCCAGCAAGACAGGGGGCCATCAGCCCCAGCATTTT. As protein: CASKTGGHQPQHF. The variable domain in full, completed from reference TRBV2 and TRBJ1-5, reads EPEVTQTPSHQVTQMGQEVILRCVPISNHLYFYWYRQILGQKVEFLVSFYNNEISEKSEIFDDQFSVERPDGSNFTLKIRSTKLEDSAMYFCASKTGGHQPQHFGDGTRLSIL.

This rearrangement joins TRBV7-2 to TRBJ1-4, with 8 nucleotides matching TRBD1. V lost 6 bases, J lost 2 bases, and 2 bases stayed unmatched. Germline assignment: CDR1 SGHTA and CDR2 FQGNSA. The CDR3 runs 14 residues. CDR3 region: CASSRDRTNEKLFF. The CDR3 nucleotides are TGTGCCAGCAGTCGGGACAGGACTAATGAAAAACTGTTTTTT.

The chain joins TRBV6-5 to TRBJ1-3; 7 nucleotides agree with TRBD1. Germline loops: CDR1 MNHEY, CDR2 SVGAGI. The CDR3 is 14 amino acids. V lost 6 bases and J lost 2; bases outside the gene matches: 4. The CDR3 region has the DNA TGTGCCAGCAGGGCCGACAGGGCTGGAAACACCATATATTTT. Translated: CASRADRAGNTIYF.

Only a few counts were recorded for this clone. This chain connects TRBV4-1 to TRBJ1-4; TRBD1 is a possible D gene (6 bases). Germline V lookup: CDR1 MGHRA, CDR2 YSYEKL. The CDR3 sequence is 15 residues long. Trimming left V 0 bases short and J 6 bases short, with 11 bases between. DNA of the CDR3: TGCGCCAGCAGCCAAGATCCCGGACAGTATGAAAAACTGTTTTTT. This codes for CASSQDPGQYEKLFF.

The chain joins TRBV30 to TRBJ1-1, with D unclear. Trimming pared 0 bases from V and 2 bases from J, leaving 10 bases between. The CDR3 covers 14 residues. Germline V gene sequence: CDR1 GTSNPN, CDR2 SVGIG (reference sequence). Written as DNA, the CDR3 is TGTGCCTGGAGTGTACTGAACAGAAACACTGAAGCTTTCTTT. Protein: CAWSVLNRNTEAFF.

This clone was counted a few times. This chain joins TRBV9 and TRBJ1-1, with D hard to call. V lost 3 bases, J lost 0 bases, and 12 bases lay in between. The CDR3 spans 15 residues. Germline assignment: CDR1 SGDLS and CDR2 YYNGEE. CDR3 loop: CASSAARTVNTEAFF. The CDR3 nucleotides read TGTGCCAGCAGCGCAGCGAGGACTGTGAACACTGAAGCTTTCTTT.